This T cell receptor (beta chain) was identified in a study of T cells in Graves' hyperthyroidism and ophthalmopathy. Whole-study findings and limits: Most thyroid clonotypes with frequency above 0.001 were detected in blood.

This clonotype was counted between two and nine times. No antigen is known for it. The junction shows a germline mismatch at one end, possibly a read error. The investigators amplified TCR beta CDR3 regions from RNA transcripts. Initially, a first-round RT-PCR of the TCR CDR3 employed the HTBI primer set. MiXCR was run by TCRdb on the multiplex PCR reads, yielding one entry per CDR3 protein. The sample lists under 450,000 distinct CDR3 sequences, approximately 14% occurring once. Calling Graves' hyperthyroidism stable meant ophthalmopathy did not progress within 18 months. The CDR3 is 15 amino acids. Germline-derived CDR1 and CDR2 are SEHNR and FQNEAQ (reference sequence).

The receptor was derived from a woman aged 18-29 years with Graves' hyperthyroidism. The chain links TRBV7-9 to TRBJ1-2; TRBD1 aligns across 9 bases. The sequencing input was blood. CDR3 in DNA: TGTGCCAGCAGCGACGGACAGGGGACAGTATATGGCCACACCTTC. The encoded protein is CASSDGQGTVYGHTF.